Below are 2 T cell receptor beta chains sequenced from a single sample in a study of T cell responses to AZD1222 COVID-19 vaccine. The data were produced by immunoSEQ multiplex PCR, yet TCRdb's version contains in-frame clones alone and is incomplete. Seen here are 86,000 or so clones, more than 70% observed once, and the top ten hold over 2%. Source: peripheral blood, taken on day 0 of AZD1222 vaccination. The receptors here all came from an adult in good health.

CDR3: CASSLVGGSGQSSYNEQFF. CDR3 sequence (DNA): TGTGCCAGCAGCTTAGTCGGTGGTAGCGGCCAAAGCTCCTACAATGAGCAGTTCTTC. The chain combines TRBV7-8 with TRBJ2-1, with a tentative D call TRBD2 (6 bases). In germline, CDR1 is SGHVS, CDR2 FQNEAQ. This CDR3 is 19 amino acids long. V was cut by 1 base and J by 0 bases, with 19 bases left in between.

The chain joins TRBV29-1 to TRBJ2-1, with D possibly TRBD2 on 6 matching bases. The CDR3 extends over 19 amino acids. The germline V gene has CDR1 SQVTM and CDR2 ANQGSEA. The CDR3 region is CSVPTLSPGRGFYSNEQFF. CDR3 in DNA: TGCAGTGTACCAACCCTTTCCCCAGGTCGGGGGTTTTATTCAAATGAGCAGTTCTTC.